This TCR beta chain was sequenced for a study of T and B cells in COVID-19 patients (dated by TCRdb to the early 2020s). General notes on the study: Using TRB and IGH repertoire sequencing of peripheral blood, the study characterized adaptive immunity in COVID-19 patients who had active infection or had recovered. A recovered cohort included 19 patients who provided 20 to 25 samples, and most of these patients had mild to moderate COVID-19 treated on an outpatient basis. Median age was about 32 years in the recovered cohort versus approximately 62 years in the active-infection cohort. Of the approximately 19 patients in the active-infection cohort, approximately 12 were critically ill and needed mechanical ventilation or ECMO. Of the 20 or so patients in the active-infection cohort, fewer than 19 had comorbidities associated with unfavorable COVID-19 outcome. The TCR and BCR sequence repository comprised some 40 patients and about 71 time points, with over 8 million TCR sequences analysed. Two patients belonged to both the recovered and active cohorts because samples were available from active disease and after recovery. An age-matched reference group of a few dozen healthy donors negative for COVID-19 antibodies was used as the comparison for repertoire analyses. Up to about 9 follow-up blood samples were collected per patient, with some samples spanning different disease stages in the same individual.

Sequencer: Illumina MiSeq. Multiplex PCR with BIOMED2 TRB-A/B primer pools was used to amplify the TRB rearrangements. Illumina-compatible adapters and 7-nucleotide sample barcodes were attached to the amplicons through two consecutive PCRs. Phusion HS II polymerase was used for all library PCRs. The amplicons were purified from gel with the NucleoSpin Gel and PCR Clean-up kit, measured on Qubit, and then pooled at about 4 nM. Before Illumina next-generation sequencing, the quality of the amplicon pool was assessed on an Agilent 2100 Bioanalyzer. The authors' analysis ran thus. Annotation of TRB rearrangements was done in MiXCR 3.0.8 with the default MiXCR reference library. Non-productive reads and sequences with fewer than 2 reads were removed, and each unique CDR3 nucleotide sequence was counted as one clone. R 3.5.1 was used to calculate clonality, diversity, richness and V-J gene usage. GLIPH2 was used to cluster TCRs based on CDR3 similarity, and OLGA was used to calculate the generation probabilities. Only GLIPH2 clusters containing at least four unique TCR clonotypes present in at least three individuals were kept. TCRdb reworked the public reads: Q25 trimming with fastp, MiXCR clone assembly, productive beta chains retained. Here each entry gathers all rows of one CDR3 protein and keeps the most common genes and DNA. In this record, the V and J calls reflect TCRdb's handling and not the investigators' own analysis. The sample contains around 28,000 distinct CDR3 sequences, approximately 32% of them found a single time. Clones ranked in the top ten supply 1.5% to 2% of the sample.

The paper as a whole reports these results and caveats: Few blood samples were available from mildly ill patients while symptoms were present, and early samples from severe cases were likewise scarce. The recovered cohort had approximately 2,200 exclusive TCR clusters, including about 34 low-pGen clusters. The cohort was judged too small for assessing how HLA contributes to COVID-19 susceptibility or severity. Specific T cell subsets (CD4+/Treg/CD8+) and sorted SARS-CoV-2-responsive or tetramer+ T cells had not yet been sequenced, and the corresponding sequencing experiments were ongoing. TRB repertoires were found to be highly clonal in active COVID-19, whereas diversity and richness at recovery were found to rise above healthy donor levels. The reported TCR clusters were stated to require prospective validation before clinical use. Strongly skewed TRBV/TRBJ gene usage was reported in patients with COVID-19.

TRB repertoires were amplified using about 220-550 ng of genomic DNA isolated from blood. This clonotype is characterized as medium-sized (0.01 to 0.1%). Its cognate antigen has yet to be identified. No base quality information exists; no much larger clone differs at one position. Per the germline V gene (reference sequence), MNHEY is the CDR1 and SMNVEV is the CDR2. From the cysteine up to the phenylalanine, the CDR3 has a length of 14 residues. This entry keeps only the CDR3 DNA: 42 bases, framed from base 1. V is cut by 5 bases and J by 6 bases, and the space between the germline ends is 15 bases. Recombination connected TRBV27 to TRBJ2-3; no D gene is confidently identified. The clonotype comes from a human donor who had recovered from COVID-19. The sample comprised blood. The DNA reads TGTGCCAGCAGTCCGGTTTCCCGTAGGGATACGCAGTATTTT. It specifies CASSPVSRRDTQYF.